This TCR beta chain originates from a study of PD-L1 blockade in urothelial cancer. J lost 2 bases, V lost 4 bases, and 1 base had no gene match. Germline assignment: CDR1 SGHNT and CDR2 YENEEA. CDR3 size: 15 residues. Profiled with immunoSEQ multiplex PCR; TCRdb holds only in-frame clones, not every one. The sample records tens of thousands of clones, around 80% being singletons. This clone has only a few counts. The chain recombines TRBV11-3 with TRBJ2-6; TRBD2 agrees at 8 bases. The specimen comprised PBMCs, sampled around atezolizumab (anti-PD-L1) treatment. The TCR was taken from a man in his 70s with urothelial cancer. Here the CDR3 DNA reads TGTGCCAGCAGCTCGGGGGGGGCTGGGGCCAACGTCCTGACTTTC. This encodes CASSSGGAGANVLTF.